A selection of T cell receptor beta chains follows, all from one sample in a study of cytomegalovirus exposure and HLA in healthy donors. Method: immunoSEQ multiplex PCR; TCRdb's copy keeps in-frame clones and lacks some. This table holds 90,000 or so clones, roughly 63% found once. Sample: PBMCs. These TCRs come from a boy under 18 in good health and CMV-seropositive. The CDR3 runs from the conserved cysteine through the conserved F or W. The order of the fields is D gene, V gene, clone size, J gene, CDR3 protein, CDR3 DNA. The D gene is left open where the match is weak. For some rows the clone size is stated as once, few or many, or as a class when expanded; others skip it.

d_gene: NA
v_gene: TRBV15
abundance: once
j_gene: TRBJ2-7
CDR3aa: CATSSPDSSREQYF
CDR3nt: TGTGCCACCAGCAGCCCTGACAGTTCACGCGAGCAGTACTTC

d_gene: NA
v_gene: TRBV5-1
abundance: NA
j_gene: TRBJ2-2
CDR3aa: CASSLAGTTNTGELFF
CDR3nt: TGCGCCAGCAGCTTGGCCGGGACAACGAACACCGGGGAGCTGTTTTTT

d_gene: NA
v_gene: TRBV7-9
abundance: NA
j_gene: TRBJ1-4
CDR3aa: CASSGAEGTRNEKLFF
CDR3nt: TGTGCCAGCAGCGGAGCAGAGGGGACAAGGAATGAAAAACTGTTTTTT

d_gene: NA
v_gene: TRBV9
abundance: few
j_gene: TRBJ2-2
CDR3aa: CASSLHSGSGELFF
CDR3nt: TGTGCCAGCAGCCTCCACAGTGGGTCCGGGGAGCTGTTTTTT

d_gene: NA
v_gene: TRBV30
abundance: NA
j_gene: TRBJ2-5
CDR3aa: CASRRIQGRFETQYF
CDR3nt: TGTGCCTCCCGTAGGATCCAGGGGAGATTTGAGACCCAGTACTTC

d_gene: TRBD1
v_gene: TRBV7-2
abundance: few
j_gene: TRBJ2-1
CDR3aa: CASSLAAGGSYNEQFF
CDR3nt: TGTGCCAGCAGCTTAGCGGCAGGGGGCTCCTACAATGAGCAGTTCTTC

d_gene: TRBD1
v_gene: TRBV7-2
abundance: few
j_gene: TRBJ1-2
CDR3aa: CASSLGQGAYGYTF
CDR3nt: TGTGCCAGCAGCTTAGGACAGGGGGCCTATGGCTACACCTTC

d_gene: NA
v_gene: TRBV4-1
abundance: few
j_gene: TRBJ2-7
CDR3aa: CASSHQGREQYF
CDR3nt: TGCGCCAGCAGCCACCAGGGCCGCGAGCAGTACTTC

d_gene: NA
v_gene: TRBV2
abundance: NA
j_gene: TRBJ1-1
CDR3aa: CASLVETEAFF
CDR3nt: TGTGCCAGCTTGGTAGAGACTGAAGCTTTCTTT

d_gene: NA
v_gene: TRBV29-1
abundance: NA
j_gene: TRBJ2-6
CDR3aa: CSVGGAGANVLTF
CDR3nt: TGCAGCGTTGGGGGAGCTGGGGCCAACGTCCTGACTTTC

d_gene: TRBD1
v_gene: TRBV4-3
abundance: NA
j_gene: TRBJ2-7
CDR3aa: CASSQGTGSSYEQYF
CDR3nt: TGCGCCAGCAGCCAGGGGACAGGGAGCTCCTACGAGCAGTACTTC

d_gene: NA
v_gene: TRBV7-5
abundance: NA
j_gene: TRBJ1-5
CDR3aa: CVRSSQGGYTNQPQHF
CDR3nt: TGTGTCAGAAGCTCGCAGGGGGGCTATACTAATCAGCCCCAGCATTTT

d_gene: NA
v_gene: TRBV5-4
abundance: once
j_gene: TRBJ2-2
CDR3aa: CASSFSITGELFF
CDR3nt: TGTGCCAGCAGCTTTTCTATCACCGGGGAGCTGTTTTTT

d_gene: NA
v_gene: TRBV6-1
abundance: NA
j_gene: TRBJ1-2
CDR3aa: CASSEGWSYGYTF
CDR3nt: TGTGCCAGCAGTGAAGGGTGGAGCTATGGCTACACCTTC

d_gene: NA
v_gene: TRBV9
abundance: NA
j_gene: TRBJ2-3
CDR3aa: CASSVDGRDTQYF
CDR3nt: TGTGCCAGCAGCGTAGACGGGAGAGATACGCAGTATTTT

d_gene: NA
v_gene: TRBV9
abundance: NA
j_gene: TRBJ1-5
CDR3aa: CASSTTGMGNQPQHF
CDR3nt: TGTGCCAGCAGCACCACAGGGATGGGCAATCAGCCCCAGCATTTT

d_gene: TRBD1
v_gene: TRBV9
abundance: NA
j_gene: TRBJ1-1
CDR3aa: CASSAQGANTEAFF
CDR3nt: TGTGCCAGCAGCGCACAGGGGGCGAACACTGAAGCTTTCTTT

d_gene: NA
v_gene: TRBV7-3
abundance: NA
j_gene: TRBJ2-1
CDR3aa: CASSLGLVEGNEQFF
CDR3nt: TGTGCCAGCAGCTTAGGGTTAGTGGAGGGCAATGAGCAGTTCTTC

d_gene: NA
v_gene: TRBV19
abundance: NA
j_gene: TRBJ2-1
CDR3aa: CASSISHRSSYNEQFF
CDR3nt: TGTGCCAGTAGTATCAGCCACCGGAGCTCCTACAATGAGCAGTTCTTC

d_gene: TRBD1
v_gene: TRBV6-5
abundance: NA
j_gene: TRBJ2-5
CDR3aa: CASSSAGGWGETQYF
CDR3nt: TGTGCCAGCAGTTCGGCAGGGGGCTGGGGAGAGACCCAGTACTTC

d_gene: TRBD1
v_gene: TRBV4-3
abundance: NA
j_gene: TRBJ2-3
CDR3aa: CASSQARDSDTQYF
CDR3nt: TGCGCCAGCAGCCAAGCTAGGGACAGCGATACGCAGTATTTT

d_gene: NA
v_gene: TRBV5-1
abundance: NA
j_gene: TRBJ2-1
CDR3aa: CASSPGINEQFF
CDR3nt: TGCGCCAGCAGCCCAGGGATAAATGAGCAGTTCTTC

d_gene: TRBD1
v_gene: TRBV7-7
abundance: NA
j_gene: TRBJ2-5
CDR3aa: CASSPDRGETQYF
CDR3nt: TGTGCTAGCAGCCCGGACAGGGGGGAGACCCAGTACTTC

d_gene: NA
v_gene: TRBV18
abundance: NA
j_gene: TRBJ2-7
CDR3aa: CASSPPGNYEQYF
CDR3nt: TGTGCCAGCTCACCTCCGGGGAACTACGAGCAGTACTTC

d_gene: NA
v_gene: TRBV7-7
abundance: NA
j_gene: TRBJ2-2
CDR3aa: CASSSLPKQSGELFF
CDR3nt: TGTGCCAGCAGCTCCCTACCTAAACAGAGCGGGGAGCTGTTTTTT

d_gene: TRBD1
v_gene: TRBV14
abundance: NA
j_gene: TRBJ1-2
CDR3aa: CASSRGQAYYGYTF
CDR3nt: TGTGCCAGCAGCCGCGGACAGGCGTACTATGGCTACACCTTC

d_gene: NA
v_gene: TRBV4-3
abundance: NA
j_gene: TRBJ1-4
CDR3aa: CASSQDMLGGTVEKLFF
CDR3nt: TGCGCCAGCAGCCAAGATATGCTGGGCGGGACGGTTGAAAAACTGTTTTTT

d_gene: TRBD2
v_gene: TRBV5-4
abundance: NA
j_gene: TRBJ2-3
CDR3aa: CASIPAGGLSTDTQYF
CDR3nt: TGTGCCAGCATCCCGGCGGGGGGCCTGTCCACAGATACGCAGTATTTT

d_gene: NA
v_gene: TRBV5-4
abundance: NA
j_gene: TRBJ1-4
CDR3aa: CASSLDRSEKLFF
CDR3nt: TGTGCCAGCAGCTTGGATCGGAGTGAAAAACTGTTTTTT

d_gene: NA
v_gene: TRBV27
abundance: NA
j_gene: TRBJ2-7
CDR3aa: CASSGGSYEQYF
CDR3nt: TGTGCCAGCAGTGGCGGGTCCTACGAGCAGTACTTC

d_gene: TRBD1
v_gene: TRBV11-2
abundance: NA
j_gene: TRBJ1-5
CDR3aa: CASSRDRGSQPQHF
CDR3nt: TGTGCCAGCAGCCGCGACAGGGGGAGTCAGCCCCAGCATTTT

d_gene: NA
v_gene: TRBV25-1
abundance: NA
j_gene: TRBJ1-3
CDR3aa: CASSEYKGDGNTIYF
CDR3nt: TGTGCCAGCAGTGAATATAAAGGGGATGGAAACACCATATATTTT

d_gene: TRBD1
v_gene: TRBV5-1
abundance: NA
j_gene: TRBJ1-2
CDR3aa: CASSRGTGDGYTF
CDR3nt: TGCGCCAGCAGCCGGGGGACAGGTGATGGCTACACCTTC

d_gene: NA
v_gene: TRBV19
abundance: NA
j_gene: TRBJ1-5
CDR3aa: CASSMKDSYDHRPQHF
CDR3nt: TGTGCCAGTAGTATGAAGGACAGCTACGATCATAGGCCCCAGCATTTT

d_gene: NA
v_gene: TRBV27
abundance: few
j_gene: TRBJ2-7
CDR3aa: CASSTAGTSYEQYF
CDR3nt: TGTGCCAGCAGTACCGCTGGGACTTCTTACGAGCAGTACTTC

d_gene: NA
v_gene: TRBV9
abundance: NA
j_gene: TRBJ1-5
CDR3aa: CASSVAGFGQPQHF
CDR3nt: TGTGCCAGCAGCGTAGCCGGGTTTGGGCAGCCCCAGCATTTT

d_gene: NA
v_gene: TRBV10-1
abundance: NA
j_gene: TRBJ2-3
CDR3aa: CASSAGLGDTQYF
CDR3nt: TGCGCCAGCAGCGCGGGTTTGGGGGATACGCAGTATTTT

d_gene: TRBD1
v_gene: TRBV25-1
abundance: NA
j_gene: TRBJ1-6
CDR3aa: CASRLTGDSPLHF
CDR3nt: TGTGCCAGCAGATTGACAGGGGATTCACCCCTCCACTTT

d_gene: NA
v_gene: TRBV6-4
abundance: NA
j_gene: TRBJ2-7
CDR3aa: CASSESAGYSYEQYF
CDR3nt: TGTGCCAGCAGTGAGTCTGCAGGTTACTCCTACGAGCAGTACTTC

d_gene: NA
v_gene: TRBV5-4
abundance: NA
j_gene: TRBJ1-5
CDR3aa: CASSLGGGSQPQHF
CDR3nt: TGTGCCAGCAGCTTGGGAGGGGGAAGTCAGCCCCAGCATTTT

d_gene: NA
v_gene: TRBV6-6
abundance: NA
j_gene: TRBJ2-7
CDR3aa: CASSYRAGNEQYF
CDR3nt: TGTGCCAGCAGTTACCGGGCGGGAAACGAGCAGTACTTC

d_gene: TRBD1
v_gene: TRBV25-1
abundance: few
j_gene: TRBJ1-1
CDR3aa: CASTTGTGNTEAFF
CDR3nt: TGTGCCAGCACCACCGGGACAGGGAACACTGAAGCTTTCTTT

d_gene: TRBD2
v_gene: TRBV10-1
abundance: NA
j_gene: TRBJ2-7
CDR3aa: CASSDDGGSGYEQYF
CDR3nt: TGCGCCAGCAGTGATGATGGCGGGAGCGGCTACGAGCAGTACTTC

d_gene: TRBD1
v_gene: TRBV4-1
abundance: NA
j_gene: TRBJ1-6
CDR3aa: CASRTDRFYNSPLNF
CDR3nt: TGCGCCAGCAGGACGGACAGGTTCTATAATTCACCCCTCAACTTT

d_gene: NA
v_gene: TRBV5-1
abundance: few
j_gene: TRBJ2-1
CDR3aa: CASSLGVRSSYNEQFF
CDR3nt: TGCGCCAGCAGCTTGGGTGTGCGGAGCTCCTACAATGAGCAGTTCTTC

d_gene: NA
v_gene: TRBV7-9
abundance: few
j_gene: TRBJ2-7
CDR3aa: CASSLIVGGEQYF
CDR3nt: TGTGCCAGCAGCTTAATTGTCGGGGGCGAGCAGTACTTC

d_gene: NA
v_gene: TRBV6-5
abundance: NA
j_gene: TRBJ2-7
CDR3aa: CASSLGTGGSYEQYF
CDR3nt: TGTGCCAGCAGCCTAGGGACCGGGGGTTCCTACGAGCAGTACTTC

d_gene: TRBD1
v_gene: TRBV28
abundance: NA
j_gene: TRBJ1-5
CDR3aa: CASSSGGQPQHF
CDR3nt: TGTGCCAGCAGCTCAGGGGGGCAGCCCCAGCATTTT

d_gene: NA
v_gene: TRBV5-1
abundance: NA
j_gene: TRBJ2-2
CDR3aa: CASSLEQALGAGELFF
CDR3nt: TGCGCCAGCAGCTTGGAACAGGCCCTCGGCGCCGGGGAGCTGTTTTTT

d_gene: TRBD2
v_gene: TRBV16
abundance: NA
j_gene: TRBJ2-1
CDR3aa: CASSQFLASGLNEQFF
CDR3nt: TGTGCCAGCAGCCAATTCCTCGCTAGCGGGCTCAATGAGCAGTTCTTC

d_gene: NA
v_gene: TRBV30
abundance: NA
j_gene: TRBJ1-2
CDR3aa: CAWQTVYGYTF
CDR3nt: TGTGCCTGGCAGACAGTTTATGGCTACACCTTC

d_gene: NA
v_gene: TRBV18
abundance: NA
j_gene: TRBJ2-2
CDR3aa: CASSPQGGTNTGELFF
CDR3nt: TGTGCCAGCTCACCCCAGGGTGGGACGAACACCGGGGAGCTGTTTTTT

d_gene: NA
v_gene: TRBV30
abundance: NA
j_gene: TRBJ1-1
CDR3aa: CAWSVTSVTEAFF
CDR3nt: TGTGCCTGGAGTGTAACATCAGTGACTGAAGCTTTCTTT

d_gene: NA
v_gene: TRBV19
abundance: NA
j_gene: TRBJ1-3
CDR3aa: CASSPYSGNTIYF
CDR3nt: TGTGCCAGTAGTCCTTACTCTGGAAACACCATATATTTT

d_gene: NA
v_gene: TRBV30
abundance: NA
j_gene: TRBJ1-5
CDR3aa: CAWSALEGQPQHF
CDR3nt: TGTGCCTGGAGTGCCCTGGAGGGTCAGCCCCAGCATTTT